This note documents a single T cell receptor (beta chain) sequence. What it binds is not known. Produced via immunoSEQ multiplex PCR; TCRdb's table is partial and in-frame only. The sample lists millions of clones, roughly 94% seen once, with around 0.13% in the top ten. Donors were healthy HIV-negative adults without recent acute infections or vaccinations. The sample comes from a study of shared clonotypes between healthy human individuals. The wider study: Aged between 18 and 49, the donors were two women and three men. Each donor's CD4 naive and CD4 memory cells filled three plates apiece, CD8 naive two, and CD8 memory one. Study observations and caveats: With a handful of donors compared, about 5.2% of naive CD4 clonotypes were shared.

The CDR3 contains 13 residues. Deletions cut 5 bases from V and 4 bases from J, with 11 bases between. Germline V gene data show CDR1 as WNHNN and CDR2 as SYGVQD (reference sequence). The sample consisted of naive CD4+ T cells sorted from blood. Described subset: CD45RA+ positively selected. The chain employs TRBV10-1 and TRBJ1-2, with D tentatively TRBD1 (6 bases). This receptor was identified in a man between 18 and 29 years old in good health. The DNA of the CDR3 is TGCGCCAGCAGTATTGACAGGACCTATGGCTACACCTTC. This translates into CASSIDRTYGYTF.